Here is one T cell receptor (beta chain) with its context. These data are taken from a study of blood T cell repertoires in COVID-19. In the study overall: The analysed material was cDNA or gDNA that came from T cells, B-cell-depleted T cells, or PBMCs.

The CDR3 length is 17 residues. V trimming: 2 bases; J trimming: 3 bases; junction bases outside the gene matches: 10. Germline CDR1 is MNHNS and CDR2 is SASEGT. As handled by the study authors: How many nucleated cells were present was estimated from reference gene primer amplification. Method: immunoSEQ multiplex PCR; TCRdb's copy keeps in-frame clones and lacks some. From that table come the V and J calls and clone size; the DNA was used to work out D and trimming. The sample has under 200,000 clones; 81% are singletons. V usage is TRBV6-1 and J usage is TRBJ2-7, with 10 bases matching TRBD1. The sequence was collected from a woman aged 40 to 50 with acute COVID-19. The sample taken for sequencing was PBMCs or T cells enriched from blood (not recorded which). CDR3 DNA: TGTGCCAGCAGTGAAAGGGGGACAGGGGAAATCTTCTACGAGCAGTACTTC. Amino acid sequence: CASSERGTGEIFYEQYF.